This TCR beta chain came from a study of CD8+ T cells in alopecia areata. General observations from the study: Sequences from scalp samples also cover resident alphabeta T cells of normal skin.

The V and J ends lost 8 bases and 8 bases respectively, with 12 bases between them. This CDR3 is built from 11 residues. Germline values: CDR1 MDHEN, CDR2 SYDVKM. Lesional scalp punch biopsies and peripheral blood were collected from alopecia areata patients. Cell sorting on a FACSAria was used to separate CD4+ and CD8+ T cells from the PBMCs. Only a few counts were recorded for this clone. Antigen: not known. Investigators isolated RNA and reverse transcribed it into cDNA to act as the sequencing template. The repertoire was sequenced with immunoSEQ multiplex PCR; TCRdb's copy has only in-frame clones and lacks some. The table has tens of thousands of clones, roughly 51% seen once; the top ten hold around 5%.

The sequenced sample consisted of NKG2D-high CD8+ T cells sorted from blood. The genes are TRBV28 and TRBJ1-1; the D gene is possibly TRBD1 (6 bases). The TCR was taken from a human donor with alopecia areata. This chain's CDR3 is CASGRGQEAFF. The CDR3 DNA reads TGTGCCAGCGGGAGAGGACAGGAAGCTTTCTTT.